These T cell receptor beta chains were read from a single sample in a study of blood T cell repertoires in COVID-19. Some clones are missing from TCRdb's copy, which holds only in-frame ones; the method was immunoSEQ multiplex PCR. The table includes fewer than 80,000 clones, around 74% detected once. Sequences were obtained from peripheral blood. The source is a woman older than 75 with active or convalescent COVID-19. CDR3s include the opening cysteine and the closing phenylalanine or tryptophan. A D gene is named only where the DNA matches it firmly. For some rows the clone size is stated as once, few or many, or as a class when expanded; others skip it.

TRBJ2-3 TRBD2 TRBV30 . TGTGCCTGGAGTAGTGGTAGCGGGTACACAGATACGCAGTATTTT CAWSSGSGYTDTQYF
TRBJ1-1 . TRBV14 . TGTGCCAGCAGCCAAGCCGTCAGAAACACTGAAGCTTTCTTT CASSQAVRNTEAFF
TRBJ2-2 . TRBV19 once TGTGCCAGTAGTAGCAGCGCGAACACCGGGGAGCTGTTTTTT CASSSSANTGELFF
TRBJ2-7 TRBD2 TRBV6-2/TRBV6-3 once TGTGCCAGCAGTTACCCACCGCGGGGGGCCTACGAGCAGTACTTC CASSYPPRGAYEQYF
TRBJ2-3 TRBD2 TRBV19 . TGTGCCAGTACCCAGCGGCGCGGGGGGGCAGGAGATACGCAGTATTTT CASTQRRGGAGDTQYF
TRBJ2-7 TRBD1 TRBV27 . TGTGCCAGCAGTTTATCACAGGGGGCCTACGAGCAGTACTTC CASSLSQGAYEQYF
TRBJ2-7 . TRBV7-9 . TGTGCCAGCAGCTTACTTCAGGGCTCCGGGGAGCAGTACTTC CASSLLQGSGEQYF
TRBJ2-3 TRBD2 TRBV15 . TGTGCCACCAGCAGAGCGCTCGAGGCGGGAGTATCCGATACGCAGTATTTT CATSRALEAGVSDTQYF
TRBJ2-2 . TRBV5-1 . TGCGCCAGCGGCGTGGCGGGATATAACACCGGGGAGCTGTTTTTT CASGVAGYNTGELFF
TRBJ2-3 . TRBV4-1 . TGCGCCAGCAGCCAAGACAGCGTGTGGGCAGGGGTGGCAGATACGCAGTATTTT CASSQDSVWAGVADTQYF
TRBJ2-7 TRBD2 TRBV7-9 . TGTGCCAGCACCGTGGCGGGGGGCCCCTACGAGCAGTACTTC CASTVAGGPYEQYF
TRBJ2-1 . TRBV6-5 few TGTGCCAGCAGTCCATGGACAAATTACAATGAGCAGTTCTTC CASSPWTNYNEQFF
TRBJ2-7 . TRBV28 . TGTGCCAGCAGTTTCGGTCAGGGGCCCTACGAGCAGTACTTC CASSFGQGPYEQYF
TRBJ2-3 TRBD2 TRBV6-5 . TGTGCCAGCAGTTATGGGACTAGCAGTATGATGCAGTATTTT CASSYGTSSMMQYF
TRBJ2-3 . TRBV5-1 . TGCGCCAGCAGCTTGGTGCAGGGGAGAGGTCCAGATACGCAGTATTTT CASSLVQGRGPDTQYF
TRBJ2-1 TRBD2 TRBV10-3 . TGTGCCATCGAGGGGGAGGCAGGACTAGCGGGAGGGGACAATGAGCAGTTCTTC CAIEGEAGLAGGDNEQFF
TRBJ2-2 . TRBV7-9 . TGTGCCCCGCGGGCTAGCGAACAGAACACCGGGGAGCTGTTTTTT CAPRASEQNTGELFF
TRBJ1-5 . TRBV13 few TGTGCCAGCAGCTTAGGTATTAATAATCAGCCCCAGCATTTT CASSLGINNQPQHF
TRBJ1-5 . TRBV12-3/TRBV12-4 . TGTGCCAGCAGTTTTTCAGATCAGCCCCAGCATTTT CASSFSDQPQHF
TRBJ2-5 TRBD1 TRBV7-7 . TGTGCCAGCAGCTTATTCTCAGGGGGCGCCTTCCAAGAGACCCAGTACTTC CASSLFSGGAFQETQYF
TRBJ2-1 TRBD2 TRBV28 . TGTGCCAGCAGTCCCTTGGGGGGCGGGAGGGCCTTGGGGCAGTTCTTC CASSPLGGGRALGQFF
TRBJ2-7 . TRBV10-3 . TGTGCCATCAGTGAGGCCAACCCTCCCGCACATACCTTACTATCATACGAGCAGTACTTC CAISEANPPAHTLLSYEQYF
TRBJ2-3 TRBD2 TRBV15 once TGTGCCACCAGCAGGGCTAGCGGGAGCACAGATACGCAGTATTTT CATSRASGSTDTQYF
TRBJ1-1 . TRBV28 . TGTGCCAGCAGTTGGTGGAGGGTTGGAGCTTTCTTT CASSWWRVGAFF
TRBJ2-1 TRBD2 TRBV2 . TGTGCCAGCAGCGCACCGGGACTAGCGGGATTGGTTGAGCAGTTCTTC CASSAPGLAGLVEQFF
TRBJ1-6 . TRBV18 . TGTGCCAGCTCACCCGACATCTCTTCACCCCTCCACTTT CASSPDISSPLHF
TRBJ2-4 . TRBV10-3 few TGTGCCATCAGTTCTGGACTAGCCAAAAACATTCAGTACTTC CAISSGLAKNIQYF
TRBJ1-1 . TRBV5-5 . TGTGCCAGCAGCTTGGGGTCACTCCTCCGTGCGGACACTGAAGCTTTCTTT CASSLGSLLRADTEAFF
TRBJ2-2 TRBD1 TRBV7-7 . TGTGCTAGCAGCGGAGACAGGGTAGGCCGGGAGCTGTTTTTT CASSGDRVGRELFF
TRBJ2-7 . TRBV7-9 . TGTGCCAGCAGCTTGGGCGGGGGCCTCAACTACGAGCAGTACTTC CASSLGGGLNYEQYF
TRBJ1-5 . TRBV30 . TGTGCCTGGAGTTTAAGAGCGTTTCAGCCCCAGCATTTT CAWSLRAFQPQHF
TRBJ1-2 . TRBV15 . TGTGCCACCAGCAGACATTACGCGGGCTACACCTTC CATSRHYAGYTF
TRBJ2-7 . TRBV3-1/TRBV3-2 . TGTGCCAGCAGCCAAGGAGCAGGGGAGCAGTACTTC CASSQGAGEQYF
TRBJ2-3 . TRBV5-6 . TGTGCCAGCAGCCCCTTGGGGCAAGTACCCACAGATACGCAGTATTTT CASSPLGQVPTDTQYF
TRBJ2-6 . TRBV10-3 . TGTGCCATCACTTCCTTCTCTGGGGCCAACGTCCTGACTTTC CAITSFSGANVLTF
TRBJ2-2 TRBD1 TRBV9 . TGTGCCAGCAGCGGGACAGGTCTTGGCACCGGGGAGCTGTTTTTT CASSGTGLGTGELFF
TRBJ2-1 TRBD1 TRBV27 . TGTGCCAGCCGACAGGGGGCCTACAATGAGCAGTTCTTC CASRQGAYNEQFF
TRBJ1-1 . TRBV29-1 . TGCAGCGTTGACCGCGGGGTTGACACTGAAGCTTTCTTT CSVDRGVDTEAFF
TRBJ2-7 TRBD2 TRBV19 few TGTGCCAGTGGGACTAGCGGATCCTACGAGCAGTACTTC CASGTSGSYEQYF
TRBJ2-1 TRBD1 TRBV7-8 . TGTGCCAGCAGCAGAGACAGGGGTACCTACAATGAGCAGTTCTTC CASSRDRGTYNEQFF
TRBJ2-7 . TRBV5-1 . TGCGCCAGCAGCTTTCAGGGGCTTGACTACGAGCAGTACTTC CASSFQGLDYEQYF
TRBJ1-2 TRBD1 TRBV19 . TGTGCCAGTAGACCTCCTACCGGGACAGACGGCTATGGCTACACCTTC CASRPPTGTDGYGYTF
TRBJ1-4 TRBD1 TRBV7-2 . TGTGCCAGCAGTTCCGGACAGGGCGTAGGTGAAAAACTGTTTTTT CASSSGQGVGEKLFF
TRBJ1-4 . TRBV25-1 . TGTGCCAGCAGTGAATTGGGTGCGGACAGCGTCAATGAAAAACTGTTTTTT CASSELGADSVNEKLFF